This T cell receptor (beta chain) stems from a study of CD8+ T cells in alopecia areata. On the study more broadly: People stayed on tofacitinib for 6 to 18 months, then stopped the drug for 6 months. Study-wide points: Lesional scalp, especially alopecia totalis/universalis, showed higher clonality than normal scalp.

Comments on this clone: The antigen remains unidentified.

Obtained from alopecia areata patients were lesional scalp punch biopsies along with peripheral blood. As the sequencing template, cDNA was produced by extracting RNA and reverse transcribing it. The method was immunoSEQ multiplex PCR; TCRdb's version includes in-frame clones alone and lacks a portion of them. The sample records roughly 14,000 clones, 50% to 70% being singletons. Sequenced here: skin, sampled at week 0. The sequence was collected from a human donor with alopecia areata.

The CDR3 DNA follows: TGTGCCAGCAGCTTACGGACCGGGAGACCAGCTAATGAAAAACTGTTTTTT. Translated, it gives CASSLRTGRPANEKLFF. This rearrangement joins TRBV11-2 to TRBJ1-4, with no clear D. Per the germline V gene, CDR1 is SGHAT and CDR2 is FQNNGV. Trimming took off 2 bases at V and 3 bases at J, with 16 bases between the two ends. The CDR3 consists of 17 residues.